The 29 T cell receptor beta chains reported below all come from one sample, sequenced in a study of T cells in Graves' hyperthyroidism and ophthalmopathy. TCR beta CDR3 sequences were amplified from RNA transcripts. The HTBI primer set served for first-round RT-PCR of the TCR CDR3. MiXCR, run by TCRdb on the multiplex PCR reads, gives a single entry per CDR3 protein. The sample holds around 36,000 distinct CDR3 sequences, about 47% seen once. The specimen was blood. The origin of the receptors is a middle-aged man with Graves' ophthalmopathy.

The chain carries TRBV29-1 and TRBJ1-6, with a weak D call TRBD1 (6 bases). The CDR3 has 13 amino acids. With 7 bases removed from V and 8 bases from J, the gap between germline ends came to 15 bases. Germline CDR1 and CDR2: SQVTM and ANQGSEA. CDR3: CSAAGGDYSPLHF. Written as DNA, the CDR3 is TGCAGCGCGGCGGGGGGCGACTATTCACCCCTCCACTTT.

Worth noting for this clonotype: Given a much more abundant clone one base away, this may be a read error. In this CDR3 the conserved last residue, phenylalanine or tryptophan, is missing, so a read error is likely. The rearrangement links TRBV20-1 to TRBJ2-7; 8 positions match TRBD2. The CDR3 contains 15 residues. CDR1 DFQATT and CDR2 SNEGSKA come from the germline V gene (reference sequence). V was clipped by 0 bases and J by 3 bases; unmatched bases: 7. CDR3 protein: CSARDLDGGDYEQYL. The CDR3 DNA sequence: TGCAGTGCTAGAGATCTGGACGGGGGGGACTACGAGCAGTACTTG.

The chain couples TRBV20-1 to TRBJ1-1; TRBD1 agrees at 8 bases. V lost 3 bases, J lost 7 bases, and 4 bases stayed unmatched. The CDR3 consists of 12 residues. Germline CDR1 reads DFQATT; CDR2 reads SNEGSKA (reference sequence). CDR3 residues: CSASDRGREAFF. As DNA, the CDR3 is TGCAGTGCTAGTGACAGGGGCCGTGAAGCTTTCTTT.

This clonotype has at least ten counts. V is TRBV13 and J is TRBJ2-5; unclear D gene. From germline, CDR1 is PRHDT and CDR2 FYEKMQ (reference sequence). Trimming removed 4 bases at V and 4 bases at J, with 16 bases between. The CDR3 consists of 15 residues. CDR3 DNA sequence: TGTGCCAGCAGCTCCCTTGGGCTGGGGTCAGAGACCCAGTACTTC. Translation gives CASSSLGLGSETQYF.

This clonotype was counted at least ten times. The V gene is TRBV20-1, the J gene TRBJ1-1, with 7 bases aligning to TRBD1. The trim removed 7 bases at V and 10 bases at J, leaving 15 bases unmatched. The CDR3 totals 13 residues. Looked up from germline, CDR1 is DFQATT and CDR2 is SNEGSKA (reference sequence). CDR3 DNA sequence: TGCAGTGGACTCGGACAGGCCGGCACCGGAGCTTTCTTT. Its protein product is CSGLGQAGTGAFF.

V and J are TRBV5-1 and TRBJ1-1, with TRBD1 as a possible D gene (5 bases). Germline CDR1 SGHRS, CDR2 YFSETQ. The CDR3 loop spans 15 amino acids. The V end was cut by 4 bases, the J end by 4 bases, with 17 bases between. The CDR3 coding sequence is TGCGCCAGCAGCACACTAGGGGAAGTGAGCACTGAAGCTTTCTTT. Its translation: CASSTLGEVSTEAFF.

As to this clonotype: Given the absence of the conserved phenylalanine or tryptophan at the CDR3 end, a read error is likely. Because the CDR3's place on the DNA is in doubt, the DNA is left out and the CDR3 is given as listed by TCRdb. The gene calls are TRBV20-1 and TRBJ1-3. The CDR3 contains 10 residues when both ends are counted. Germline V gene data show CDR1 as DFQATT and CDR2 as SNEGSKA (reference sequence). The CDR3 loop is CSADGLAGGP.

This clonotype was seen at least ten times. The V gene is TRBV14, the J gene TRBJ1-1; D uncertain. The CDR3 runs to 13 residues. Germline V gene sequence: CDR1 SGHDN, CDR2 FVKESK. V was clipped by 0 bases and J by 0 bases, with 2 bases between them. CDR3 nucleotides: TGTGCCAGCAGCCAAGATCTGAACACTGAAGCTTTCTTT. It translates to CASSQDLNTEAFF.

This clonotype was detected ten times or more. This chain links TRBV27 with TRBJ2-3; TRBD2 agrees at 9 bases. CDR1 is MNHEY, CDR2 SMNVEV, per germline (reference sequence). This CDR3 contains 16 residues. J lost 4 bases, V lost 11 bases, and 16 bases had no gene match. CDR3 protein: CAAPGLANEEPDTQYF. The CDR3 DNA sequence: TGTGCCGCCCCGGGACTAGCAAACGAAGAACCAGATACGCAGTATTTT.

This chain connects TRBV12-3 or TRBV12-4 to TRBJ2-7; 11 bases agree with TRBD2. The V segment lost 10 bases and the J segment 4 bases; nucleotides outside the gene matches: 9. The CDR3 loop spans 14 amino acids. Here the CDR3 DNA reads TGTGCCACCAGACATAGCGGGGGGGCGTACGAGCAGTACTTC. This gives the protein CATRHSGGAYEQYF.

Comment on this clonotype: An end of the junction does not agree with germline; a read error may underlie this. The chain uses TRBV7-3 and TRBJ2-1, with TRBD2 identical over 11 bases. The germline V gene has CDR1 SGHTA and CDR2 FQGTGA. This CDR3 has 14 amino acids. In DNA, the CDR3 is TGTGCCAGCAGCCCCCGACTAGCGGGATATGAGCAGCTCTTC. This encodes CASSPRLAGYEQLF.

This clonotype was counted at least ten times. V usage is TRBV5-5 and J usage is TRBJ2-3; 7 nucleotides align to TRBD2. The CDR3 extends over 14 amino acids. Germline assignment: CDR1 SGHKS and CDR2 YYEKEE (reference sequence). V was clipped by 2 bases and J by 1 base; unmatched bases: 1. CDR3 sequence (DNA): TGTGCCAGCAGCTTACGGGGGGGCACAGATACGCAGTATTTT. Protein: CASSLRGGTDTQYF.

The chain is built from TRBV7-3 and TRBJ1-6; D uncertain. Germline CDR1 SGHTA, CDR2 FQGTGA. The CDR3 loop spans 13 amino acids. V lost 2 bases and J 3 bases, leaving 2 bases between the germline ends. The CDR3 sequence is CASSLDYNSPLHF. CDR3 DNA sequence: TGTGCCAGCAGCTTAGACTATAATTCACCCCTCCACTTT.

This clonotype has ten or more counts. V is TRBV11-2 and J is TRBJ1-3, with D tentatively TRBD1 (5 bases). CDR3 length equals 13 residues. In germline, CDR1 is SGHAT, CDR2 FQNNGV. With 5 bases removed from V and 2 bases from J, the gap between germline ends came to 7 bases. The CDR3 region has the DNA TGTGCCAGCAGCCCGGACACTGGAAACACCATATATTTT. It translates to CASSPDTGNTIYF.

V usage is TRBV6-5 and J usage is TRBJ1-4; weak D call: TRBD1 (6 bases). The V end was cut by 6 bases, the J end by 5 bases, with 19 bases between. This CDR3 contains 16 residues. From germline, CDR1 is MNHEY and CDR2 SVGAGI. The CDR3 nucleotides are TGTGCCAGCAGCCTTAGCGGGGGGGGCTACAATGAAAAACTGTTTTTT. It codes for CASSLSGGGYNEKLFF.

This chain's CDR3 is CASSVKQHAGELFF. CDR3 DNA: TGTGCCAGCAGTGTTAAACAGCACGCCGGGGAGCTGTTTTTT. The gene calls are TRBV6-1 and TRBJ2-2; D is unresolved. CDR3 length equals 14 residues. The germline V gene encodes CDR1 MNHNS and CDR2 SASEGT. V shed 4 bases and J shed 6 bases, with 12 bases lying between them.

The CDR3: CASRHGKGVFYEQYF. In DNA, the CDR3 is TGCGCCAGCAGACACGGCAAAGGAGTTTTTTACGAGCAGTACTTC. The J gene is TRBJ2-7, the V gene TRBV10-1; D call uncertain. CDR3 length equals 15 residues. The germline V gene encodes CDR1 WNHNN and CDR2 SYGVQD (reference sequence). V lost 6 bases and J 4 bases, leaving 19 bases between the germline ends.

The V and J genes are TRBV20-1 and TRBJ2-5, with D possibly TRBD2 on 6 matching bases. From germline, CDR1 is DFQATT and CDR2 SNEGSKA (reference sequence). CDR3 length equals 13 residues. V was clipped by 1 base and J by 4 bases, with 10 bases between them. The CDR3 DNA is TGCAGTGCTAGAGGGACTACACTAGAGACCCAGTACTTC. It is translated as CSARGTTLETQYF.

The chain carries TRBV20-1 and TRBJ2-1, with 9 bases identical to TRBD2. J was trimmed by 9 bases and V by 0 bases; bases with no gene match: 6. The CDR3 is made up of 14 amino acids. CDR1 DFQATT and CDR2 SNEGSKA come from the germline V gene (reference sequence). The CDR3, as DNA: TGCAGTGCTAGAGAAATGGCGGGAGGGATTGAGCAGTTCTTC. This translates into CSAREMAGGIEQFF.

This clonotype was found many times. The chain links TRBV7-3 to TRBJ2-3; D remains unclear. Per the germline V gene, CDR1 is SGHTA and CDR2 is FQGTGA. Trimming removed 5 bases at V and 2 bases at J, with 8 bases between. This CDR3 is built from 13 residues. The CDR3 DNA sequence: TGTGCCAGCAGCCCATACAACACAGATACGCAGTATTTT. This encodes CASSPYNTDTQYF. Full variable domain (rest looked up from reference TRBV7-3 and TRBJ2-3): GAGVSQTPSNKVTEKGKYVELRCDPISGHTALYWYRQSLGQGPEFLIYFQGTGAADDSGLPNDRFFAVRPEGSVSTLKIQRTERGDSAVYLCASSPYNTDTQYFGPGTRLTVL.

V is TRBV7-8 and J is TRBJ2-7; 13 bases are shared with TRBD2. CDR3 length equals 13 residues. From germline, CDR1 is SGHVS and CDR2 FQNEAQ. V lost 10 bases to trimming and J lost 3 bases; unmatched junction nucleotides: 3. CDR3 nucleotides: TGTGCCACCGGGACTAGCGGGGACTACGAGCAGTACTTC. As protein: CATGTSGDYEQYF.

V gene TRBV5-1 combines with J gene TRBJ1-5; D might be TRBD1 (5 bases). The germline CDR1 and CDR2 sequences are SGHRS and YFSETQ. The CDR3 extends over 15 amino acids. Trimming cost V 4 bases and J 15 bases, with 26 bases left between them. As DNA, the CDR3 is TGCGCCAGCAGCCCTACAGGTCAGGGTGGTCAGTCCCGGCATTTT. The encoded protein is CASSPTGQGGQSRHF.

The CDR3 region has the DNA TGTGCCAGCAGCGGACGACAGGGGGACAGCTCCGGCTACACCTTC. Encoded protein: CASSGRQGDSSGYTF. This chain joins TRBV9 and TRBJ1-2; 9 bases are shared with TRBD1. Germline CDR1 and CDR2: SGDLS and YYNGEE. J gave up 8 bases and V 3 bases, and 11 bases lay outside the gene matches. The CDR3 runs 15 residues.

The sample holds many counts of this clonotype. The chain recombines TRBV7-9 with TRBJ2-5, with TRBD2 matching 13 bases. The CDR3 covers 16 residues. The V gene's germline CDR1 is SEHNR and CDR2 FQNEAQ (reference sequence). V shed 5 bases and J 0 bases; nucleotides not matched to a gene: 3. The DNA for the CDR3 is TGTGCCAGCAGCCAGACTAGCGGGAGGTACCAAGAGACCCAGTACTTC. It translates to CASSQTSGRYQETQYF.

This sequence joins TRBV5-1 and TRBJ2-2; a weak D match, TRBD1 (5 bases). V gave up 1 base and J gave up 4 bases, with 14 bases separating them. Germline V gives CDR1 SGHRS, CDR2 YFSETQ. This CDR3 comprises 16 residues. In DNA form, the CDR3 reads TGCGCCAGCAGCTTGTTTTATGACAGTGGCACCGGGGAGCTGTTTTTT. Amino acid sequence: CASSLFYDSGTGELFF.

This clonotype was seen only a few times. The CDR3 ends on some other residue instead of the conserved phenylalanine or tryptophan, so this is likely a read error. No DNA is shown, since the ends of the CDR3 on it are uncertain; the CDR3 is the one TCRdb lists. The chain joins TRBV7-9 to TRBJ2-5; TRBD2, the table's D call, was not compared with the DNA. Per the germline V gene, CDR1 is SEHNR and CDR2 is FQNEAQ (reference sequence). The CDR3 is made up of 11 amino acids, end residues included. The CDR3 sequence: CASSSGASGSI.

This clonotype was counted many times. CDR3 in DNA: TGTGCCAGTAGAGTGACAGGGAGCTCCTACGAGCAGTACTTC. The encoded protein is CASRVTGSSYEQYF. This chain uses TRBV19 with TRBJ2-7; 7 nucleotides agree with TRBD1. V lost 6 bases to trimming and J lost 0 bases; unmatched junction nucleotides: 5. The CDR3 has 14 amino acids. Germline CDR1 and CDR2: LNHDA and SQIVND (reference sequence).

The chain has TRBV7-2 and TRBJ2-5; TRBD2 is a possible D gene (6 bases). Looked up from germline, CDR1 is SGHTA and CDR2 is FQGNSA. Trimming stripped 4 bases from V and 7 bases from J, with 10 bases between. The CDR3 length is 12 residues. In DNA, the CDR3 is TGTGCCAGCAGCTCGATCGGGGGGACCCAGTACTTC. Amino acid sequence: CASSSIGGTQYF.

J is TRBJ1-2 and V is TRBV7-9, with TRBD1 identical over 7 bases. CDR1 is SEHNR, CDR2 FQNEAQ, per germline (reference sequence). The V segment lost 10 bases and the J segment 5 bases; nucleotides outside the gene matches: 13. The CDR3 is 14 amino acids. CDR3: CAIDQGGTAYGYTF. The CDR3 nucleotides read TGTGCCATCGATCAAGGCGGGACAGCGTATGGCTACACCTTC.